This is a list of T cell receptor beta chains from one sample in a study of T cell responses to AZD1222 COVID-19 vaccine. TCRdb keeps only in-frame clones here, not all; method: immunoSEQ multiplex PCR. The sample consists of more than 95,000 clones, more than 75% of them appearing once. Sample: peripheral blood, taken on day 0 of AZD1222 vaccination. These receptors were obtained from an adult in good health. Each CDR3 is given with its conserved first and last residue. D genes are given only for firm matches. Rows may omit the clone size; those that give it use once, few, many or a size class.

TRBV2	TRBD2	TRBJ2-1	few	CASHLDQREGNEQFF	TGTGCCAGCCACCTTGATCAGCGGGAGGGCAATGAGCAGTTCTTC
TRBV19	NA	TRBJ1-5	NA	CASSNERIQPQHF	TGTGCCAGTAGTAATGAGAGAATTCAGCCCCAGCATTTT
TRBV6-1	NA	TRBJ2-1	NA	CASSELGDSPYNEQFF	TGTGCCAGCAGTGAACTTGGGGACTCCCCATACAATGAGCAGTTCTTC
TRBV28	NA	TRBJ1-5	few	CASSLTYLRGNQPQHF	TGTGCCAGCAGTTTAACGTACCTCCGCGGCAATCAGCCCCAGCATTTT
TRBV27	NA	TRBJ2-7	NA	CAGSLSSGWEQYF	TGTGCCGGCAGTTTATCATCAGGGTGGGAGCAGTACTTC
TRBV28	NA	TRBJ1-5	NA	CASSMSGNQPQHF	TGTGCCAGCAGTATGTCGGGCAATCAGCCCCAGCATTTT
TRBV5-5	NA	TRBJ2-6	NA	CASTLWGTQGAGANVLTF	TGTGCCAGCACCCTGTGGGGGACTCAAGGGGCTGGGGCCAACGTCCTGACTTTC
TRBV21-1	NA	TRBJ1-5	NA	CASSKAVTGTYSNQPQHF	TGTGCCAGCAGCAAAGCGGTGACAGGAACTTATAGCAATCAGCCCCAGCATTTT
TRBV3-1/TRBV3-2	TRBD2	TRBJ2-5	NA	CASSQAVAGEGETQYF	TGTGCCAGCAGCCAAGCCGTAGCGGGAGAGGGGGAGACCCAGTACTTC
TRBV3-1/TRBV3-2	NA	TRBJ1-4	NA	CASSQGQGFEKLFF	TGTGCCAGCAGCCAAGGCCAGGGGTTTGAAAAACTGTTTTTT
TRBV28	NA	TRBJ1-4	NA	CASSFLTPPDEKLFF	TGTGCCAGCAGTTTTCTAACCCCTCCAGATGAAAAACTGTTTTTT
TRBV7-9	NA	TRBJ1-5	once	CASSSSAQGSPPQHF	TGTGCCAGCAGCTCATCGGCACAGGGTTCCCCCCCCCAGCATTTT
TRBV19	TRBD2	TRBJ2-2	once	CASSHGTSGMRVGPGELFF	TGTGCCAGTAGCCACGGGACTAGCGGGATGAGGGTTGGACCCGGGGAGCTGTTTTTT
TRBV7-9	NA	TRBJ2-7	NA	CAGDTGLGEQYF	TGTGCCGGAGACACAGGTTTGGGCGAGCAGTACTTC
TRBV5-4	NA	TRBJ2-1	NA	CASSLDERNEQFF	TGTGCCAGCAGCTTGGACGAGAGGAATGAGCAGTTCTTC
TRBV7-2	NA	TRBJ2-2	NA	CASSLGFLAQTNTGELFF	TGTGCCAGCAGCTTAGGTTTCCTTGCACAGACGAACACCGGGGAGCTGTTTTTT
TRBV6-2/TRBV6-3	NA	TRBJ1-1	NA	CASSYLGLNTEAFF	TGTGCCAGCAGTTACCTGGGGTTGAACACTGAAGCTTTCTTT
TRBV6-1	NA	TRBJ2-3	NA	CASSEASPGPTDTQYF	TGTGCCAGCAGTGAAGCTTCGCCAGGGCCCACAGATACGCAGTATTTT
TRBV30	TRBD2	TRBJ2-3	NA	CAWMRSGRGSDTQYF	TGTGCCTGGATGAGGAGCGGGAGAGGGTCAGATACGCAGTATTTT
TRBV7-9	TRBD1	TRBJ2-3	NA	CASSLAQGVEQYF	TGTGCCAGCAGCTTAGCACAGGGGGTGGAGCAGTATTTT
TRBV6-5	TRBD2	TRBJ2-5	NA	CASRLIAGKETQYF	TGTGCCAGCCGCTTAATAGCGGGGAAAGAGACCCAGTACTTC
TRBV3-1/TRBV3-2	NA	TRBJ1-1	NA	CASSHEPTGAFF	TGTGCCAGCAGCCATGAGCCGACGGGAGCTTTCTTT
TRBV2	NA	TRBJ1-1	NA	CASRKGLTTEAFF	TGTGCCAGCAGGAAAGGGTTGACCACTGAAGCTTTCTTT
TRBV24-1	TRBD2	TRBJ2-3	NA	CATSDPGLAGGTDTQYF	TGTGCCACCAGTGACCCCGGACTAGCGGGAGGCACAGATACGCAGTATTTT
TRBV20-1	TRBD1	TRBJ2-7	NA	CSAHNRDREYF	TGCAGTGCCCACAACCGGGACAGGGAATACTTC
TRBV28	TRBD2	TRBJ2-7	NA	CASGAASGRVEQYF	TGTGCCAGCGGCGCAGCTAGCGGGAGAGTCGAGCAGTACTTC
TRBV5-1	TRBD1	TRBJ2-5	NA	CASTPGGGSWGTQYF	TGCGCCAGCACCCCAGGGGGTGGCTCCTGGGGGACCCAGTACTTC
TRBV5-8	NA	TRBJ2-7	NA	CASSLDLGVLTEQYF	TGTGCCAGCAGCTTGGACCTGGGAGTGCTTACGGAGCAGTACTTC
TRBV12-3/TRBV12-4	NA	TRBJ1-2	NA	CASSLKGDVLYTF	TGTGCCAGCAGTTTAAAGGGGGACGTTCTCTACACCTTC
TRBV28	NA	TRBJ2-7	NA	CASPPSAGRIYEQYF	TGTGCCAGCCCCCCGTCGGCAGGGCGAATCTACGAGCAGTACTTC
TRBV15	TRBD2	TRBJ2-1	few	CATSEGLGSSYNEQFF	TGTGCCACCAGCGAGGGACTAGGAAGCTCCTACAATGAGCAGTTCTTC
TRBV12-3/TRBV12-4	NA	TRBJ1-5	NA	CASSPIQGQPQHF	TGTGCCAGCAGTCCTATACAGGGTCAGCCCCAGCATTTT
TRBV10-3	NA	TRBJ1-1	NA	CAARGSLDTEAFF	TGTGCAGCCCGAGGGTCCCTGGACACTGAAGCTTTCTTT
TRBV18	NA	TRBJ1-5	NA	CASSPGDHQPQHF	TGTGCCAGCTCGCCAGGCGACCATCAGCCCCAGCATTTT
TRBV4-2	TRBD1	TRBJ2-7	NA	CASSQDWTGTYEQYF	TGTGCCAGCAGCCAAGATTGGACAGGGACCTACGAGCAGTACTTC
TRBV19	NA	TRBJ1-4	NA	CASSIFDGFNEKLFF	TGTGCCAGTAGTATTTTTGACGGTTTCAATGAAAAACTGTTTTTT
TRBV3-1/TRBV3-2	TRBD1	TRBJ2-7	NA	CASSQKATGQGYGEQYF	TGTGCCAGCAGCCAAAAAGCAACCGGACAGGGGTATGGCGAGCAGTACTTC
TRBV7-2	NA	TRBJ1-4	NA	CASSLVVGSNEKLFF	TGTGCCAGCAGCTTAGTCGTAGGGTCTAATGAAAAACTGTTTTTT
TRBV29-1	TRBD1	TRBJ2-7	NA	CSVENAGTGVYEQYF	TGCAGCGTTGAAAACGCCGGGACAGGGGTGTACGAGCAGTACTTC
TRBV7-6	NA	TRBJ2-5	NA	CASRGGAETQYF	TGTGCCAGCAGGGGGGGGGCAGAGACCCAGTACTTC
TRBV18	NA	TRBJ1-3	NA	CASSPPGSNTIYF	TGTGCCAGCTCACCACCGGGCAGCAACACCATATATTTT
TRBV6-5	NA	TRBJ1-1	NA	CASTTTGKRNTEAFF	TGTGCCAGCACCACAACAGGGAAGAGGAACACTGAAGCTTTCTTT
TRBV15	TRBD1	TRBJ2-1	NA	CATSMRGPHNEQFF	TGTGCCACCAGCATGAGGGGGCCCCACAATGAGCAGTTCTTC
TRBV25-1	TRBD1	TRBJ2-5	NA	CASSEGTGALQTQYF	TGTGCCAGCAGTGAAGGCACAGGGGCGCTTCAGACCCAGTACTTC
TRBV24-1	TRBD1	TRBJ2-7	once	CATSDPGQGSYEQYF	TGTGCCACCAGTGACCCGGGACAGGGGTCCTACGAGCAGTACTTC
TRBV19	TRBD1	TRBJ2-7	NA	CASSKRDRGIHEQYF	TGTGCCAGTAGTAAACGGGACAGGGGCATCCACGAGCAGTACTTC
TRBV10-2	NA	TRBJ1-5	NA	CASRAGLGNQPQHF	TGCGCCAGCAGGGCAGGGCTAGGCAATCAGCCCCAGCATTTT
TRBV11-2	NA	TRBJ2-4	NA	CASSSNTIKNIQYF	TGTGCCAGCAGCTCAAACACTATTAAAAACATTCAGTACTTC
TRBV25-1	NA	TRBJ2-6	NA	CASSESRRGPGANVLTF	TGTGCCAGCAGTGAATCGAGGAGGGGTCCAGGGGCCAACGTCCTGACTTTC
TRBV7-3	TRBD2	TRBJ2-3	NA	CASSTGLAGGQDTQYF	TGTGCCAGCAGCACCGGACTAGCGGGGGGTCAAGATACGCAGTATTTT
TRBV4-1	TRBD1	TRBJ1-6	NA	CASSQIGDSANSPLHF	TGCGCCAGCAGCCAAATTGGGGACAGCGCAAATTCACCCCTCCACTTT
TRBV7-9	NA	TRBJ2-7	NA	CASSQPSSYEQYF	TGTGCCAGCAGCCAACCAAGCTCCTACGAGCAGTACTTC
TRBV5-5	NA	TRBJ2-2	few	CASSLASSANTGELFF	TGTGCCAGCAGCTTGGCCTCATCCGCGAACACCGGGGAGCTGTTTTTT